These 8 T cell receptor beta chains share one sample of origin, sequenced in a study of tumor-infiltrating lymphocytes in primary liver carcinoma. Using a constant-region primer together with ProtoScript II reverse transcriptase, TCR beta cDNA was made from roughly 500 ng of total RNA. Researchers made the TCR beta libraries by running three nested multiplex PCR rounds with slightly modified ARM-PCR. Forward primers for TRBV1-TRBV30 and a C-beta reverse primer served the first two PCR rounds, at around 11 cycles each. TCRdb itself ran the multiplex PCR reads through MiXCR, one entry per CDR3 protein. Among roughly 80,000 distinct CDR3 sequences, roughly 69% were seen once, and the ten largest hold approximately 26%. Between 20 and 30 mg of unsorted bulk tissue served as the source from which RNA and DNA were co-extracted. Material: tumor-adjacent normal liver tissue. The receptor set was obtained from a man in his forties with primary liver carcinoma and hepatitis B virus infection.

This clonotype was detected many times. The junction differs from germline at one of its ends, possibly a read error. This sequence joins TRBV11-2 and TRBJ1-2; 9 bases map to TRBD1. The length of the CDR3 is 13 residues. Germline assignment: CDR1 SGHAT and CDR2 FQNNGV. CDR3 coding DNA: TGTGCCAACAGCTTGGACAGGGGCTATGGCTACACCTTC. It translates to CANSLDRGYGYTF.

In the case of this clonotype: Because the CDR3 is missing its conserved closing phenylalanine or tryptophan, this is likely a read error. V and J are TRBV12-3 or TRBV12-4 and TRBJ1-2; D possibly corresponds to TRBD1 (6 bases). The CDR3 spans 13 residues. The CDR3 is CARSLTGLVGYTI. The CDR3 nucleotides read TGTGCCAGGAGTTTAACAGGGCTAGTCGGCTACACCATC.

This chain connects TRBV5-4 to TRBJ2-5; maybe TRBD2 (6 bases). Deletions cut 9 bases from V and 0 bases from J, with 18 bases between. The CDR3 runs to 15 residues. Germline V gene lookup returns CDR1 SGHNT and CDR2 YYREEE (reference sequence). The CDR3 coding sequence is TGTGCCAACGCCCCAAGCGGAGGGGACCAAGAGACCCAGTACTTC. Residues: CANAPSGGDQETQYF.

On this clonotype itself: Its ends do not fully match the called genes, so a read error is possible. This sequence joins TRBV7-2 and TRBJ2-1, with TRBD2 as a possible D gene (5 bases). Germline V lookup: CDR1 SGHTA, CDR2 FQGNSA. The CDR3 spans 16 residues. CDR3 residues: CASIYRSGSSYNERFF. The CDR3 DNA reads TGTGCCAGCATCTACAGAAGCGGTAGCTCCTACAATGAGCGGTTCTTC.

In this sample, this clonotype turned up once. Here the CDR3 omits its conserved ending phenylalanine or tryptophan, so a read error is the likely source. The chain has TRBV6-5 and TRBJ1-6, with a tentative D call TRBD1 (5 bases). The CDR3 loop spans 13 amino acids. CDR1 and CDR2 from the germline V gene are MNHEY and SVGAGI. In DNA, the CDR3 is TGTGCTAGCAGCCCCGGGGCCTATTCACCCCTCCACCTG. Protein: CASSPGAYSPLHL.

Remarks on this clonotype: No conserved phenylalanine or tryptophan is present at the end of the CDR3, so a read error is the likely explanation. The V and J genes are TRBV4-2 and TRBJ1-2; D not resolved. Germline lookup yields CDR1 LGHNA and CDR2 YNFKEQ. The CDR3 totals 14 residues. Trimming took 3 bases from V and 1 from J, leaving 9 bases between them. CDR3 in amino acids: CASSHLDGNYGYTL. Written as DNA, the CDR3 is TGTGCCAGCAGCCACTTGGACGGTAACTATGGCTACACCTTA.

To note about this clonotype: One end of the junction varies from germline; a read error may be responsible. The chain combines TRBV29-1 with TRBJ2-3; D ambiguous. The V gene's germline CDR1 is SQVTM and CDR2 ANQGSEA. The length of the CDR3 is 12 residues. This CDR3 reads CSVEVGLATHYF. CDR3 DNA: TGCAGCGTTGAAGTAGGGCTTGCTACGCACTATTTT.

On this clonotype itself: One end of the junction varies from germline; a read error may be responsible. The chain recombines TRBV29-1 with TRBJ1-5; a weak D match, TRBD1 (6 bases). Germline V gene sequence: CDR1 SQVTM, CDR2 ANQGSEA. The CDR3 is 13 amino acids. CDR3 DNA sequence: TGCAGCGTTATCGGACAGATCAATCAGGCCCAGCATTTT. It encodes CSVIGQINQAQHF.